The rows below give T cell receptor beta chains drawn from one sample of a study of cytomegalovirus exposure and HLA in healthy donors. Here immunoSEQ multiplex PCR was the method, and the copy in TCRdb shows in-frame clones only, minus some. The sample yields roughly 150,000 clones, approximately 86% seen once. Sequenced input: PBMCs. Source of these receptors: a man aged 18 to 30 in good health and CMV-seropositive. Each CDR3 is given with its conserved first and last residue. The order of the fields is clone size, D gene, V gene, J gene, CDR3 DNA, CDR3 protein. D genes are given only for firm matches. Clone size is stated in some rows and not others, as once, few, many or a class when expanded.

clone_size: -; d_call: -; v_call: TRBV29-1; j_call: TRBJ1-5; cdr3_nt: TGCAGCGCCACGTGGGGGCAGGTGGGTCAGCCCCAGCATTTT; cdr3_aa: CSATWGQVGQPQHF
clone_size: -; d_call: -; v_call: TRBV5-8; j_call: TRBJ1-6; cdr3_nt: TGTGCCAGCAGCTTCCCCGCGGGGAGCTCCTATAATTCACCCCTCCACTTT; cdr3_aa: CASSFPAGSSYNSPLHF
clone_size: once; d_call: -; v_call: TRBV15; j_call: TRBJ2-7; cdr3_nt: TGTGCCACCAGCAGCGAGGGGGTCGAGCAGTACTTC; cdr3_aa: CATSSEGVEQYF
clone_size: -; d_call: TRBD2; v_call: TRBV14; j_call: TRBJ2-1; cdr3_nt: TGTGCCAGCAGCTCCGATCTCACTAGCGGGGTATACAATGAGCAGTTCTTC; cdr3_aa: CASSSDLTSGVYNEQFF
clone_size: -; d_call: -; v_call: TRBV19; j_call: TRBJ1-1; cdr3_nt: TGTGCCACCCGACTAAAGGGGGAGAACACTGAAGCTTTCTTT; cdr3_aa: CATRLKGENTEAFF
clone_size: -; d_call: -; v_call: TRBV2; j_call: TRBJ1-1; cdr3_nt: TGTGCCAGCAGTGAAGTCGGGAACACTGAAGCTTTCTTT; cdr3_aa: CASSEVGNTEAFF
clone_size: -; d_call: -; v_call: TRBV5-1; j_call: TRBJ1-1; cdr3_nt: TGCGCCAGCAGCCTGGGACCGGGGAACACTGAAGCTTTCTTT; cdr3_aa: CASSLGPGNTEAFF
clone_size: -; d_call: TRBD2; v_call: TRBV7-8; j_call: TRBJ2-7; cdr3_nt: TGTGCCAGCAGCTTAGGACTAGCGGGAGGAGCCCGACCCTACGAGCAGTACTTC; cdr3_aa: CASSLGLAGGARPYEQYF
clone_size: -; d_call: TRBD1; v_call: TRBV28; j_call: TRBJ2-5; cdr3_nt: TGTGCCAGCAGTTTCCCGGGACAGCGCTGGGAGACCCAGTACTTC; cdr3_aa: CASSFPGQRWETQYF
clone_size: -; d_call: -; v_call: TRBV11-3; j_call: TRBJ2-1; cdr3_nt: TGTGCCAGCAGCTTAGTCCAGGGAACTTACAATGAGCAGTTCTTC; cdr3_aa: CASSLVQGTYNEQFF
clone_size: -; d_call: -; v_call: TRBV10-3; j_call: TRBJ2-3; cdr3_nt: TGTGCCATCAGTTATTACAGGGCTAGCACAGATACGCAGTATTTT; cdr3_aa: CAISYYRASTDTQYF
clone_size: -; d_call: -; v_call: TRBV7-6; j_call: TRBJ2-3; cdr3_nt: TGTGCCAGCAGCCCGCATCCCGGGACAAGCTACACAGATACGCAGTATTTT; cdr3_aa: CASSPHPGTSYTDTQYF
clone_size: -; d_call: -; v_call: TRBV20-1; j_call: TRBJ2-7; cdr3_nt: TGCAGTGCTTTGTACTCATACGAGCAGTACTTC; cdr3_aa: CSALYSYEQYF
clone_size: -; d_call: -; v_call: TRBV6-1; j_call: TRBJ1-5; cdr3_nt: TGTGCCAGCAGTGAATTAGTGGGCACTAATCAGCCCCAGCATTTT; cdr3_aa: CASSELVGTNQPQHF
clone_size: -; d_call: -; v_call: TRBV6-5; j_call: TRBJ2-5; cdr3_nt: TGTGCCAGCAGTTACTCCCGGGAGCAAGAGACCCAGTACTTC; cdr3_aa: CASSYSREQETQYF
clone_size: -; d_call: -; v_call: TRBV6-1; j_call: TRBJ2-3; cdr3_nt: TGTGCGGGGCGCAATACAGATACGCAGTATTTT; cdr3_aa: CAGRNTDTQYF
clone_size: -; d_call: -; v_call: TRBV19; j_call: TRBJ1-6; cdr3_nt: TGTGCCAGTAGTATCGACAGATACTCCTATAATTCACCCCTCCACTTT; cdr3_aa: CASSIDRYSYNSPLHF
clone_size: once; d_call: TRBD2; v_call: TRBV5-1; j_call: TRBJ2-1; cdr3_nt: TGCGCCAGCAGCTCCGGGTTAGCGGGCCGGCCCGACAATGAGCAGTTCTTC; cdr3_aa: CASSSGLAGRPDNEQFF
clone_size: -; d_call: -; v_call: TRBV2; j_call: TRBJ2-1; cdr3_nt: TGTGCCAGCAGCGGGAGAGGGTCCTACAATGAGCAGTTCTTC; cdr3_aa: CASSGRGSYNEQFF
clone_size: once; d_call: TRBD2; v_call: TRBV7-9; j_call: TRBJ2-1; cdr3_nt: TGTGCCAGCACCATCGGGGGGTACAATGAGCAGTTCTTC; cdr3_aa: CASTIGGYNEQFF
clone_size: -; d_call: -; v_call: TRBV18; j_call: TRBJ2-2; cdr3_nt: TGTGCCAGCTCACCTCTGGACACGACGAACACCGGGGAGCTGTTTTTT; cdr3_aa: CASSPLDTTNTGELFF
clone_size: -; d_call: -; v_call: TRBV19; j_call: TRBJ1-1; cdr3_nt: TGTGCCAGTAGTACCGGACTCAACACTGAAGCTTTCTTT; cdr3_aa: CASSTGLNTEAFF
clone_size: -; d_call: -; v_call: TRBV11-2; j_call: TRBJ2-1; cdr3_nt: TGTGCCAGCAGCTTAAGGCCGTGGGGGGTGGGATACAATGAGCAGTTCTTC; cdr3_aa: CASSLRPWGVGYNEQFF
clone_size: -; d_call: TRBD2; v_call: TRBV5-6; j_call: TRBJ2-5; cdr3_nt: TGTGCCAGCACCATGGGGGGGGGAGAGACCCAGTACTTC; cdr3_aa: CASTMGGGETQYF
clone_size: -; d_call: TRBD2; v_call: TRBV27; j_call: TRBJ2-2; cdr3_nt: TGTGCCAGCAGTTTTATGGCTAGCGGGGACGCGAGTACCGGGGAGCTGTTTTTT; cdr3_aa: CASSFMASGDASTGELFF
clone_size: -; d_call: TRBD2; v_call: TRBV4-2; j_call: TRBJ2-3; cdr3_nt: TGTGCCAGCAGCCAAGTTGGGACTAGCGGGGGAAAAGATACGCAGTATTTT; cdr3_aa: CASSQVGTSGGKDTQYF
clone_size: -; d_call: -; v_call: TRBV9; j_call: TRBJ2-7; cdr3_nt: TGTGCCAGCAGCGTAGCGACAGGACCTAATGAGCAGTACTTC; cdr3_aa: CASSVATGPNEQYF
clone_size: -; d_call: TRBD2; v_call: TRBV10-2; j_call: TRBJ2-1; cdr3_nt: TGCGCCAGCAGGGGGACTAGCGGGAGCAATGAGCAGTTCTTC; cdr3_aa: CASRGTSGSNEQFF
clone_size: -; d_call: TRBD2; v_call: TRBV29-1; j_call: TRBJ2-1; cdr3_nt: TGCAGCGTTGTTGGGCTAGCGGGACGAAATTCCTACAATGAGCAGTTCTTC; cdr3_aa: CSVVGLAGRNSYNEQFF
clone_size: -; d_call: -; v_call: TRBV9; j_call: TRBJ2-6; cdr3_nt: TGTGCCAGCAGCACTCGGGCCGCGGGGACCTCTGGGGCCAACGTCCTGACTTTC; cdr3_aa: CASSTRAAGTSGANVLTF
clone_size: -; d_call: -; v_call: TRBV9; j_call: TRBJ2-1; cdr3_nt: TGTGCCAGCAGCTCCTCGGGACTTTCACACAATGAGCAGTTCTTC; cdr3_aa: CASSSSGLSHNEQFF
clone_size: -; d_call: -; v_call: TRBV9; j_call: TRBJ2-7; cdr3_nt: TGTGCCAGCAGCGTCCGGGATTTAGCAGCTCTCTACGAGCAGTACTTC; cdr3_aa: CASSVRDLAALYEQYF
clone_size: -; d_call: -; v_call: TRBV5-6; j_call: TRBJ2-7; cdr3_nt: TGTGCCAGCAGCTCCTTTTACGAGCAGTACTTC; cdr3_aa: CASSSFYEQYF
clone_size: -; d_call: -; v_call: TRBV28; j_call: TRBJ2-2; cdr3_nt: TGTGCCAGCCTTACTTGGGGAGGGAACACCGGGGAGCTGTTTTTT; cdr3_aa: CASLTWGGNTGELFF
clone_size: -; d_call: TRBD2; v_call: TRBV11-3; j_call: TRBJ2-2; cdr3_nt: TGTGCCAGCAGCTTCTCAGCCGGGGGGGTGCTGACGAACACCGGGGAGCTGTTTTTT; cdr3_aa: CASSFSAGGVLTNTGELFF
clone_size: -; d_call: TRBD1; v_call: TRBV5-5; j_call: TRBJ2-7; cdr3_nt: TGTGCCAGCAGCTTTGGGGACAGGCCTTACGAGCAGTACTTC; cdr3_aa: CASSFGDRPYEQYF
clone_size: many; d_call: TRBD1; v_call: TRBV6-5; j_call: TRBJ1-2; cdr3_nt: TGTGCCAGCAAGGCCGGACAGGGAGGCTATGGCTACACCTTC; cdr3_aa: CASKAGQGGYGYTF
clone_size: many; d_call: TRBD1; v_call: TRBV5-4; j_call: TRBJ2-7; cdr3_nt: TGTGCCAGCAGCAGGGGGCCCAACGAGCAGTACTTC; cdr3_aa: CASSRGPNEQYF
clone_size: -; d_call: TRBD1; v_call: TRBV18; j_call: TRBJ2-7; cdr3_nt: TGTGCCAGCTCACCACCCGGGACAGGGGTCTACGAGCAGTACTTC; cdr3_aa: CASSPPGTGVYEQYF
clone_size: -; d_call: -; v_call: TRBV5-1; j_call: TRBJ2-1; cdr3_nt: TGCGCCAGCAGCTTGTGGCCCCGCGGGCCCGACAATGAGCAGTTCTTC; cdr3_aa: CASSLWPRGPDNEQFF
clone_size: -; d_call: TRBD1; v_call: TRBV6-5; j_call: TRBJ2-4; cdr3_nt: TGTGCCAGCAGTTACTCGGGACAGGGGCCCAAAAACATTCAGTACTTC; cdr3_aa: CASSYSGQGPKNIQYF
clone_size: -; d_call: TRBD1; v_call: TRBV14; j_call: TRBJ2-7; cdr3_nt: TGTGCCAGCAGCCAGCGTCGACAGGGGAGCTCCTACGAGCAGTACTTC; cdr3_aa: CASSQRRQGSSYEQYF